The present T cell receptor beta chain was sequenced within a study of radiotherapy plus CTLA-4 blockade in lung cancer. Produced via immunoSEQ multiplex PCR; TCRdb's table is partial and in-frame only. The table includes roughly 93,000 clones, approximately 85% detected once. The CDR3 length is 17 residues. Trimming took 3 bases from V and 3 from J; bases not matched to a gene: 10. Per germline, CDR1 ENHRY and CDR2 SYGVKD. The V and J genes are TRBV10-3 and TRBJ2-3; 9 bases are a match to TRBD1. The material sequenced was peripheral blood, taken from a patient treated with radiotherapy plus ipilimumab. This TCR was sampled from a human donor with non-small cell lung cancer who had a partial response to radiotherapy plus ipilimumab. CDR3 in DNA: TGTGCCATCAGTGAAAGTCTCGGGACAGGGATTACAGATACGCAGTATTTT. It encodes CAISESLGTGITDTQYF.